Listed below are T cell receptor beta chains from one sample, sequenced in a study of T cell responses to AZD1222 COVID-19 vaccine. Here immunoSEQ multiplex PCR was the method, and the copy in TCRdb shows in-frame clones only, minus some. This table holds around 99,000 clones, about nine tenths found once. The sequenced sample was peripheral blood, obtained 28 days after the second AZD1222 dose. The receptor set was obtained from an adult who received the AZD1222 COVID-19 vaccine. Each CDR3 is given with its conserved first and last residue. Fields, in order: J gene, D gene, V gene, clone size, CDR3 DNA, CDR3 protein. D genes are given only for firm matches. Only some rows state a clone size, as once, few, many or a class for expanded clones.

TRBJ2-1,-,TRBV9,-,TGTGCCAGCAGCGTAGAGTTAGGGGCATACAATGAGCAGTTCTTC,CASSVELGAYNEQFF
TRBJ2-7,TRBD1,TRBV3-1/TRBV3-2,few,TGTGCCAGCAGCACTAGACAGGGGGGCCTCTACGAGCAGTACTTC,CASSTRQGGLYEQYF
TRBJ1-2,TRBD1,TRBV29-1,-,TGCAGCGCGCCGGGACAGGGGGCGCAGGGCTATGGCTACACCTTC,CSAPGQGAQGYGYTF
TRBJ1-6,-,TRBV5-8,once,TGTGCCAGCAGCTTGGAGCGGGGCTATAATTCACCCCTCCACTTT,CASSLERGYNSPLHF
TRBJ1-1,TRBD1,TRBV18,-,TGTGCCAGCTCACCAAGTTCCGGACAGGGAAAGACTGAAGCTTTCTTT,CASSPSSGQGKTEAFF
TRBJ2-1,-,TRBV5-4,-,TGTGCCAGCAGCTTGTTCGGGAGACGGTTCTTC,CASSLFGRRFF
TRBJ1-5,-,TRBV28,-,TGTGCCAGCAGTCTCCGACACCGCTTAAGCAATCAGCCCCAGCATTTT,CASSLRHRLSNQPQHF
TRBJ2-2,-,TRBV29-1,-,TGCAGCGCCGGCCGGGACACCCACACCGGGGAGCTGTTTTTT,CSAGRDTHTGELFF
TRBJ2-2,TRBD2,TRBV10-3,-,TGTGCCATCAGTGGCGGGGGGGGCAACACCGGGGAGCTGTTTTTT,CAISGGGGNTGELFF
TRBJ2-7,TRBD2,TRBV5-1,-,TGCGCCAGCACCTTAGTAGCGGGAGGGAGCTACGAGCAGTACTTC,CASTLVAGGSYEQYF
TRBJ2-5,-,TRBV5-4,-,TGTGCCAGCAGCCCGGGATCGGAGACCCAGTACTTC,CASSPGSETQYF
TRBJ1-2,-,TRBV15,-,TGTGCCACCAGCAAAAGCTCTTCGGATGGCTACACCTTC,CATSKSSSDGYTF
TRBJ1-6,-,TRBV6-6,-,TGTGCCAGCAGTCGTTACCCCGATGATAGCTCCTATAATTCACCCCTCCACTTT,CASSRYPDDSSYNSPLHF
TRBJ1-6,TRBD1,TRBV28,-,TGTGCCAGCATGGAGCCCGGGACAGCGAATTCACCCCTCCACTTT,CASMEPGTANSPLHF
TRBJ1-1,-,TRBV7-9,-,TGTGCCAGCAGCAACACCGGGAGGACTGAAGCTTTCTTT,CASSNTGRTEAFF
TRBJ2-7,TRBD1,TRBV4-3,-,TGCGCCAGCAGCCAAGACCTATGGACAGGGGCAAACTACGAGCAGTACTTC,CASSQDLWTGANYEQYF
TRBJ1-4,-,TRBV2,-,TGTGCCAGCAGTGTCCGAAGAGCTGCAACTAATGAAAAACTGTTTTTT,CASSVRRAATNEKLFF
TRBJ2-7,TRBD1,TRBV27,once,TGTGCCAGCAGCCTCTGGGGGACAGGGGGCGCCGAGCAGTACTTC,CASSLWGTGGAEQYF